The text below deals with one TCR beta chain. Its antigen is as yet unknown. The sample belongs to a study of synovial regulatory T cells in juvenile arthritis. Study-wide results and limits: Synovial Teff and blood CPL repertoires partially overlapped with iaTreg TCR repertoires, which were largely patient-private. Synovial Tregs shared more CDR3 sequences with iaTregs than other blood Tregs.

Produced via immunoSEQ multiplex PCR; TCRdb's table is partial and in-frame only. Its clone listing holds 7,500 to 10,000 clones. This CDR3 region has 17 residues. No DNA is given. From germline, CDR1 is WSHSY and CDR2 SAAADI. This receptor was taken from a donor younger than 30 with juvenile idiopathic arthritis. The chain couples TRBV10-2 to TRBJ1-3. The sample comprised Treg cells from blood. The sample's subset: remaining (HLA-DR-negative) circulating blood Treg cells. This CDR3 is CASSDPGLRNSGNTIYF.